This T cell receptor (beta chain) was captured in a study of OX40 agonist ivuxolimab in advanced cancers. Excluded were patients having autoimmune disease history or systemic immunosuppression. Points on this clone: Its target is unknown.

The study's findings and limits: Low levels of normalized T-cell clonal expansion also appeared in some nonresponders. It was not determined which antigens were specifically recognized by the peripheral T cells that had undergone clonal expansion.

Here immunoSEQ multiplex PCR was the method, and the copy in TCRdb shows in-frame clones only, minus some. The data contain around 61,000 clones, 82% of them singletons. This sequence originates from an adult with an advanced solid tumor such as melanoma, head and neck, liver or kidney cancer. This sample comprised CD4+ or CD8+ T cells sorted from blood, obtained in a trial of the OX40 agonist ivuxolimab.

The CDR3 reads CAWSAPVGRLTYGYTF. The CDR3 bases are TGTGCCTGGAGTGCCCCCGTGGGCAGGTTAACCTATGGCTACACCTTC. The chain employs TRBV30 and TRBJ1-2; no clear D. Trimming pared 1 base from V and 4 bases from J, leaving 19 bases between. Germline loops: CDR1 GTSNPN, CDR2 SVGIG (reference sequence). This CDR3 spans 16 amino acids.